This T cell receptor beta chain emerged from a study of blood T cell repertoires in COVID-19. Study-wide background: The United States, Italy and Spain supplied acute and convalescent COVID-19 samples.

Germline CDR1 is KGHSH and CDR2 is LQKENI. V was pared by 2 bases and J by 10 bases, with 7 bases of the junction left unmatched. There are 14 residues in the CDR3. Clones were sequenced by immunoSEQ multiplex PCR, and TCRdb holds only the in-frame ones, with some missing. The sample has a few hundred thousand clones, approximately 87% seen once. This sequence joins TRBV18 and TRBJ1-2, with 10 bases aligning to TRBD1. The source is a human donor in a cohort sampled during active COVID-19. Sequencing was carried out using peripheral blood. The chain's CDR3 is CASSPTEDRGYYTF. The DNA of the CDR3 is TGTGCCAGCTCACCAACCGAGGACAGGGGGTACTACACCTTC.